The count of the clone carrying this TCR beta chain is one. This sample is drawn from a study of cytomegalovirus exposure and HLA in healthy donors. The V gene's germline CDR1 is WSHSY and CDR2 SAAADI. The CDR3 covers 18 residues. V was clipped by 2 bases and J by 0 bases, with 19 bases between them. The assay was immunoSEQ multiplex PCR, and TCRdb's table has in-frame clones only and misses some. The sample yields tens of thousands of clones, about 92% seen once. The sequencing input was PBMCs. The V and J genes are TRBV10-2 and TRBJ1-1; D gene uncertain. The receptor was isolated from a man aged 18 to 29 in good health and CMV-seronegative. The CDR3 loop reads CASSEEYRGLRMNTEAFF. The CDR3 DNA is TGCGCCAGCAGTGAGGAATACCGAGGACTCCGTATGAACACTGAAGCTTTCTTT.